The entry that follows covers one TCR beta chain sequence. This record comes from a study of Ad26.COV2.S vaccination and SARS-CoV-2 variants. V was shortened by 1 base and J by 4 bases, with 11 bases between the two germline ends. The length of the CDR3 is 14 residues. The germline gives CDR1 SGDLS, CDR2 YYNGEE. The treatment is: around 19 received Ad26.COV2.S at low or high dose, single or two shots; about 5 received placebo; per-sample allocation not given. Sample collection was performed on day 63 after the first vaccine or placebo injection. Method: immunoSEQ multiplex PCR; TCRdb's copy keeps in-frame clones and lacks some. The sample yields around 300,000 clones, around 89% seen once.

The chain joins TRBV9 to TRBJ1-1; D is unresolved. The material was peripheral blood, obtained in a trial of Ad26.COV2.S vaccine versus placebo. This clonotype was sampled from a person between 18 and 60 years old who received the Ad26.COV2.S COVID-19 vaccine or a placebo. Here the CDR3 reads CASSVMGSGTEAFF. CDR3 coding DNA: TGTGCCAGCAGCGTAATGGGGAGCGGCACTGAAGCTTTCTTT. Complete variable domain (other parts from reference TRBV9 and TRBJ1-1): DSGVTQTPKHLITATGQRVTLRCSPRSGDLSVYWYQQSLDQGLQFLIQYYNGEERAKGNILERFSAQQFPDLHSELNLSSLELGDSALYFCASSVMGSGTEAFFGQGTRLTVV.